The T cell receptor (beta chain) described here comes from a study of T-cell memory formation after mild COVID-19. This CDR3 has 14 amino acids. Germline V gives CDR1 SNHLY, CDR2 FYNNEI. Trimming cost V 1 base and J 11 bases; bases outside gene matches: 4. TCR alpha and TCR beta cDNA libraries carrying sample barcodes and UMIs were produced by 5'RACE using constant-segment primers. TCRdb analysed the 5' RACE reads with MiXCR anew, one entry per CDR3 protein. Of approximately 250,000 distinct CDR3 sequences in the sample, 15% were seen once. General observations from the study: Pre-infection memory held some responding clones, suggesting pre-existing cross-reactive T cells responded. From day 15 to 85, contracting clones were balanced between CD4 and CD8, whereas later expanders leaned toward CD4+. Mostly located in CM and EM were contracting CD4+ clones, with contracting CD8+ clones located in EMRA.

Remarks on this clonotype: Its specificity is unknown.

V gene TRBV2 combines with J gene TRBJ2-1; 11 bases agree with TRBD2. The sample comprised PBMCs or a T cell subset sorted from them (not recorded which). The TCR sequence derives from an adult woman who had mild COVID-19 (a few samples of this study predate the infection). Cell type and time point are not known. In DNA form, the CDR3 reads TGTGCCAGCAGTGAAGGGACTAGCGGGTTACAGCAGTTCTTC. It codes for CASSEGTSGLQQFF.